The clone carrying this T cell receptor beta chain appeared many times. What it binds is not known. Hyperthyroidism was considered stable when no ophthalmopathy appeared within 18 months of follow-up. PBMCs were isolated by Ficoll-Paque density gradient centrifugation, using approximately 11 ml of fresh peripheral blood as the starting material. The sample originates from a study of Graves' ophthalmopathy and Graves' hyperthyroidism. The V segment lost 4 bases and the J segment 7 bases; nucleotides outside the gene matches: 6. This CDR3 has 15 amino acids. Amplified TCR beta CDR3 regions were obtained using RNA transcripts as template. In the first round, RT-PCR was carried out with HTBI primers, and a multiplex PCR formed the second round. TCRdb ran MiXCR on the multiplex PCR reads and lists one entry per CDR3 protein. The sample yields hundreds of thousands of distinct CDR3 sequences, 20% to 25% seen once.

General study points: With 70.59% sensitivity and approximately 72% specificity, the model predicted ophthalmopathy progression.

The chain combines TRBV12-3 or TRBV12-4 with TRBJ2-7; TRBD2 matches at 14 bases. The source is a young woman with stable Graves' hyperthyroidism. The sequenced material came from peripheral blood. CDR3 region: CASSSGLAGGNEQYF. The CDR3 region has the DNA TGTGCCAGCAGTTCCGGACTAGCGGGAGGAAATGAGCAGTACTTC.